The 27 T cell receptor beta chains below were found in one sample sequenced in a study of regulatory T cells in long-lasting Graves disease. Time point in this sample: newly diagnosed GD, antithyroid drugs for less than 3 months. Following extraction of RNA from PBMCs, that RNA was used to make the TCR library. For TCR beta, libraries came from iRepertoire HTBI primers and Arm-PCR of CDR3 regions. A single record per CDR3 protein comes from TCRdb applying MiXCR to the multiplex PCR reads. The sample includes about half a million distinct CDR3 sequences, more than 10% seen only once; the top ten take 7.5% to 9%. These data were also reused for a study on T cells in Graves' hyperthyroidism and ophthalmopathy.

The sample here was peripheral blood mononuclear cells (PBMCs), taken at new diagnosis, from a patient treated with antithyroid drugs. The receptors come from a woman aged 25 to 39 with Graves disease.

Details on this clonotype: Given a much more abundant clone one base away, this may be a read error. The chain uses TRBV11-2 and TRBJ2-3; the D call may be TRBD1 or TRBD2 (5 bases each). Germline V gives CDR1 SGHAT, CDR2 FQNNGV. This CDR3 contains 17 residues. V was pared by 4 bases and J by 2 bases, with 19 bases between. CDR3: CASSSRDRRRDTDTQYF. For the CDR3, the DNA is TGTGCCAGCAGCTCCCGGGACCGCCGAAGGGACACAGATACGCAGTATTTT.

At least ten counts were recorded for this clonotype. The chain links TRBV6-2 or TRBV6-3 to TRBJ2-3, with no clear D. V shed 4 bases and J shed 2 bases, with 10 bases lying between them. Per the germline V gene, CDR1 is MNHEY and CDR2 is SVGEGT. CDR3 length: 14 residues. The CDR3 reads CASSFRRVTDTQYF. CDR3 sequence (DNA): TGTGCCAGCAGTTTCCGCCGGGTCACAGATACGCAGTATTTT.

This clonotype was picked up a small number of times. The CDR3 loop is CASGGGASSNEQFF. CDR3 sequence (DNA): TGTGCCAGCGGAGGGGGGGCTAGCAGCAATGAGCAGTTCTTC. The chain employs TRBV2 and TRBJ2-1; possible D gene TRBD2, 7 bases. CDR3 length: 14 residues. Trimming removed 8 bases from V and 6 bases from J, with 17 bases in between. Germline values: CDR1 SNHLY, CDR2 FYNNEI.

V and J are TRBV10-2 and TRBJ1-1; TRBD1 agrees at 8 bases. Germline loops: CDR1 WSHSY, CDR2 SAAADI. V was clipped by 2 bases and J by 3 bases; unmatched bases: 5. This CDR3 spans 15 amino acids. In DNA, the CDR3 is TGCGCCAGCAGTGAGGTGGACAGGGAGGACACTGAAGCTTTCTTT. It encodes CASSEVDREDTEAFF.

Ten or more counts support this clonotype. The V call is TRBV27, the J call TRBJ1-2; 10 bases match TRBD1. Germline V gives CDR1 MNHEY, CDR2 SMNVEV (reference sequence). The CDR3 is 12 amino acids. The junction had 4 bases not matched to a gene; V was cut back by 8 bases and J by 7 bases. The CDR3 bases are TGTGCCAGCCGGACAGGGGGGTTTGGCTACACCTTC. It is translated as CASRTGGFGYTF.

The table lists this clonotype with many counts. This chain links TRBV6-2 or TRBV6-3 with TRBJ1-1; D possibly corresponds to TRBD1 (6 bases). Germline V gene data show CDR1 as MNHEY and CDR2 as SVGEGT. This CDR3 has 14 residues. With 7 bases removed from V and 3 bases from J, the gap between germline ends came to 15 bases. In nucleotides, the CDR3 is TGTGCCAGCATTTCAGGACAGTTCGACACTGAAGCTTTCTTT. Protein product: CASISGQFDTEAFF.

This clonotype came up many times. The chain recombines TRBV28 with TRBJ1-5; D is ambiguous. The germline V gene encodes CDR1 MDHEN and CDR2 SYDVKM. The V and J ends lost 2 bases and 4 bases respectively, with 12 bases between them. The CDR3 has 15 amino acids. The CDR3 DNA follows: TGTGCCAGCAGTTTACCGGTGAGCGGGAATCAGCCCCAGCATTTT. This gives the protein CASSLPVSGNQPQHF.

This clonotype has a count of ten or more. The rearrangement uses TRBV3-1 and TRBJ2-2; unclear D gene. From germline, CDR1 is LGHDT and CDR2 YNNKEL (reference sequence). V lost 4 bases to trimming and J lost 4 bases, with 7 bases between them. This CDR3 has 13 amino acids. CDR3 DNA sequence: TGTGCCAGCAGCCTCCATGCCACCGGGGAGCTGTTTTTT. This codes for CASSLHATGELFF.

This clonotype was counted at least ten times. The V gene is TRBV5-1, the J gene TRBJ2-7; TRBD2 matches at 11 bases. Per the germline V gene, CDR1 is SGHRS and CDR2 is YFSETQ. V trimming: 4 bases; J trimming: 7 bases; junction bases outside the gene matches: 13. The CDR3 has 16 residues. For the CDR3, the DNA is TGCGCCAGCAGCCCCCCCCTACTAGCGGGGGTCGGAGAGCAGTACTTC. This sequence encodes CASSPPLLAGVGEQYF.

This clonotype was observed many times. The chain combines TRBV3-1 with TRBJ2-1, with 9 positions matching TRBD2. Germline V CDR1 and CDR2: LGHDT, YNNKEL (reference sequence). The CDR3 has 18 amino acids. With V trimmed by 0 bases and J by 4 bases, 10 bases remained unmatched. The CDR3 region is CASSQELIAGAPYNEQFF. For the CDR3, the DNA is TGTGCCAGCAGCCAAGAGCTTATAGCGGGAGCCCCTTACAATGAGCAGTTCTTC.

This clonotype was found many times. The rearrangement joins TRBV20-1 to TRBJ1-2; D is uncertain. The V end lost 4 bases, the J end lost 3 bases, and 9 bases lay between the germline ends. Germline V lookup: CDR1 DFQATT, CDR2 SNEGSKA (reference sequence). CDR3 length equals 12 residues. DNA for the CDR3: TGCAGTGCTATAGGGCAGGACTATGGCTACACCTTC. It translates to CSAIGQDYGYTF.

This clonotype was seen at least ten times. The CDR3 DNA reads as TGTGCCAGCAGTTTAGCCGGGACGCAAAATGAGCAGTTCTTC. Translation: CASSLAGTQNEQFF. The chain links TRBV28 to TRBJ2-1; D assignment may be TRBD1 or TRBD2 (5 bases each). This CDR3 spans 14 amino acids. Germline assignment: CDR1 MDHEN and CDR2 SYDVKM. Deletions cut 2 bases from V and 7 bases from J, with 12 bases between.

This clonotype was observed at least ten times. This chain links TRBV19 with TRBJ2-1; the match to TRBD1 covers 8 bases. CDR3 length: 13 residues. Germline values: CDR1 LNHDA, CDR2 SQIVND (reference sequence). With 4 bases clipped from V and 6 bases from J, the junction kept 2 bases outside the gene matches. DNA for the CDR3: TGTGCCAGTAGTAACACAGGGGGCAATGAGCAGTTCTTC. This translates into CASSNTGGNEQFF.

This clonotype was found a few times. The rearrangement uses TRBV11-3 and TRBJ2-7; TRBD2 might be the D (5 bases). The CDR3 runs to 16 residues. V was pared by 4 bases and J by 2 bases, with 18 bases between. CDR1 is SGHNT, CDR2 YENEEA, per germline. The CDR3 protein is CASSSLGSGLPYEQYF. CDR3 DNA sequence: TGTGCCAGCAGCTCACTCGGCAGCGGCCTTCCCTACGAGCAGTACTTC.

This clonotype was picked up a small number of times. This chain joins TRBV24-1 and TRBJ2-3; 10 bases are shared with TRBD2. The CDR3 is 15 residues long. Germline V gene data show CDR1 as KGHDR and CDR2 as SFDVKD. Trimming removed 6 bases from V and 0 bases from J; junction bases left unmatched: 2. Here the CDR3 reads CATSSSGRSTDTQYF. CDR3 bases: TGTGCCACCAGTTCTAGCGGGAGAAGCACAGATACGCAGTATTTT.

This clonotype came up many times. V gene TRBV7-9 combines with J gene TRBJ2-3; 13 nucleotides agree with TRBD2. The CDR3 has 16 residues. CDR1 and CDR2 (germline): SEHNR, FQNEAQ (reference sequence). V shed 6 bases and J 0 bases; nucleotides not matched to a gene: 3. The CDR3 nucleotides read TGTGCCAGCAGTCAGACTAGCGGGAGGAGCACAGATACGCAGTATTTT. This encodes CASSQTSGRSTDTQYF.

This clonotype was picked up many times. The chain links TRBV14 to TRBJ1-1; D is uncertain. This CDR3 has 14 amino acids. V gave up 4 bases and J gave up 1 base, with 10 bases separating them. In germline, CDR1 is SGHDN, CDR2 FVKESK. In DNA form, the CDR3 reads TGTGCCAGCAGCCCTTTCAAGAAGAACACTGAAGCTTTCTTT. Protein: CASSPFKKNTEAFF.

This clonotype was observed at least ten times. V is TRBV6-2 or TRBV6-3 and J is TRBJ2-4; 9 nucleotides agree with TRBD1. In germline, CDR1 is MNHEY, CDR2 SVGEGT. CDR3 size: 14 residues. V trimming: 6 bases; J trimming: 1 base; junction bases outside the gene matches: 1. CDR3 loop: CASSGQGAKNIQYF. In DNA form, the CDR3 reads TGTGCCAGCAGCGGACAGGGGGCCAAAAACATTCAGTACTTC.

There are many counts of this clonotype. The rearrangement joins TRBV24-1 to TRBJ2-1; 11 bases are a match to TRBD2. V was clipped by 10 bases and J by 0 bases; unmatched bases: 10. This CDR3 is 17 amino acids long. Germline V gene data show CDR1 as KGHDR and CDR2 as SFDVKD. The CDR3 DNA sequence: TGTGCCACTAGCGGACTAGCGGGTTCTAGCTCCTACAATGAGCAGTTCTTC. It codes for CATSGLAGSSSYNEQFF.

This clonotype was recorded a few times. V gene TRBV6-1 combines with J gene TRBJ2-1; D may be TRBD2 (5 bases). Germline assignment: CDR1 MNHNS and CDR2 SASEGT. The CDR3 runs to 15 residues. V gave up 2 bases and J gave up 6 bases, with 14 bases separating them. The CDR3 DNA reads as TGTGCCAGCAGTGAAAATCGGGTAGCGTCCAATGAGCAGTTCTTC. This gives the protein CASSENRVASNEQFF.

Ten or more counts support this clonotype. This chain uses TRBV9 with TRBJ2-3, with 9 nucleotides matching TRBD2. V shed 0 bases, J shed 3 bases, and the junction held 8 bases outside the gene matches. Germline CDR1 is SGDLS and CDR2 is YYNGEE. The CDR3 runs 17 residues. The CDR3 DNA follows: TGTGCCAGCAGCGTAGGATTTTCGCGGGAGGGAACAGATACGCAGTATTTT. Translated: CASSVGFSREGTDTQYF. Full variable domain (remainder filled in from reference TRBV9 and TRBJ2-3): DSGVTQTPKHLITATGQRVTLRCSPRSGDLSVYWYQQSLDQGLQFLIQYYNGEERAKGNILERFSAQQFPDLHSELNLSSLELGDSALYFCASSVGFSREGTDTQYFGPGTRLTVL.

This clonotype was seen repeatedly, ten times or more. CDR3 in amino acids: CASSEISAQFF. The CDR3 bases are TGTGCCAGCAGTGAAATAAGTGCGCAGTTCTTC. The chain joins TRBV2 to TRBJ2-1; D not certain. Trimming took 2 bases from V and 12 from J, leaving 8 bases between them. Germline assignment: CDR1 SNHLY and CDR2 FYNNEI. CDR3 length: 11 residues.

The chain employs TRBV27 and TRBJ1-5; the D gene is possibly TRBD1 (5 bases). This CDR3 spans 12 amino acids. V lost 8 bases and J lost 7, with 12 bases in between. Germline assignment: CDR1 MNHEY and CDR2 SMNVEV (reference sequence). In DNA form, the CDR3 reads TGTGCCAGCGGCCGGTGGGGGCAGCCCCAGCATTTT. It encodes CASGRWGQPQHF.

The chain joins TRBV11-1 to TRBJ2-5; D is undetermined. The CDR3 is 15 residues long. V dropped 2 bases and J dropped 2 bases, with 12 bases sitting between them. Per germline, CDR1 SGHAT and CDR2 FQDESV (reference sequence). CDR3 sequence reads: CASSLRQSTQETQYF. The CDR3 DNA reads as TGTGCCAGCAGCTTACGGCAGTCAACACAAGAGACCCAGTACTTC.

This clonotype showed up many times. V and J are TRBV3-1 and TRBJ1-2, with D unclear. The V gene's germline CDR1 is LGHDT and CDR2 YNNKEL (reference sequence). This CDR3 comprises 14 residues. The V gene lost 4 bases and the J gene lost 5 bases, with 14 bases spanning the gap. CDR3 DNA sequence: TGTGCCAGCAGCCCGGCATGGGAACTTTATGGCTACACCTTC. This translates into CASSPAWELYGYTF.

This clonotype was observed many times. This chain connects TRBV6-1 to TRBJ1-5, with 10 bases matching TRBD1. Looked up from germline, CDR1 is MNHNS and CDR2 is SASEGT. This CDR3 region has 16 residues. V shed 7 bases and J 5 bases; nucleotides not matched to a gene: 11. CDR3: CASTMGPGTGDQPQHF. The CDR3 coding sequence is TGTGCCAGCACTATGGGGCCGGGGACAGGGGATCAGCCCCAGCATTTT.

Remarks on this clonotype: Given a much more abundant clone one base away, this may be a read error. The gene calls are TRBV9 and TRBJ2-7; weak D call: TRBD1 (5 bases). The germline V gene has CDR1 SGDLS and CDR2 YYNGEE. The CDR3 contains 13 residues. CDR3 DNA sequence: TGTGCCAGCATCGTAGATAGGGGCTACGAGCAGTACTTC. Residues: CASIVDRGYEQYF.